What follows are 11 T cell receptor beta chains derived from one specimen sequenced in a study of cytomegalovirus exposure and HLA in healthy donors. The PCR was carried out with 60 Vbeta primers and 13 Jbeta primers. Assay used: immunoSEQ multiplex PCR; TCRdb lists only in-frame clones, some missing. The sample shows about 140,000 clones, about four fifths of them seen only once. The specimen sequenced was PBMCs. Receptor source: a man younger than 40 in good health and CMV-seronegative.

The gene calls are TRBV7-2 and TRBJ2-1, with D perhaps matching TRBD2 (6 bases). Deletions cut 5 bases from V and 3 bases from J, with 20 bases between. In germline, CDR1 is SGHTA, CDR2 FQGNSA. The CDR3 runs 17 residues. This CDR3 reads CASSGRDPILFYNEQFF. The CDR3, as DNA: TGTGCCAGCAGCGGGCGGGACCCAATTTTATTCTACAATGAGCAGTTCTTC. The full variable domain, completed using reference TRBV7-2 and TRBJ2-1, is GAGVSQSPSNKVTEKGKDVELRCDPISGHTALYWYRQSLGQGLEFLIYFQGNSAPDKSGLPSDRFSAERTGGSVSTLTIQRTQQEDSAVYLCASSGRDPILFYNEQFFGPGTRLTVL.

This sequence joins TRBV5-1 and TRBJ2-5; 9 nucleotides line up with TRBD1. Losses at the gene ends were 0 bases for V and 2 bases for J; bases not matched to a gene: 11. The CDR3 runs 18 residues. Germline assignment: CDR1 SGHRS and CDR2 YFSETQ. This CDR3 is CASSLARTGVGRQETQYF. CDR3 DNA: TGCGCCAGCAGCTTGGCCAGGACAGGGGTAGGTCGGCAAGAGACCCAGTACTTC.

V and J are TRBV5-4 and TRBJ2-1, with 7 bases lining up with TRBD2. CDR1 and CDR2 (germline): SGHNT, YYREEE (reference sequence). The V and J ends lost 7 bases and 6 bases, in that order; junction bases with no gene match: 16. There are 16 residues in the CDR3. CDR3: CASGPMGGEAFNEQFF. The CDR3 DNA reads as TGTGCCAGCGGTCCCATGGGGGGGGAAGCTTTCAATGAGCAGTTCTTC.

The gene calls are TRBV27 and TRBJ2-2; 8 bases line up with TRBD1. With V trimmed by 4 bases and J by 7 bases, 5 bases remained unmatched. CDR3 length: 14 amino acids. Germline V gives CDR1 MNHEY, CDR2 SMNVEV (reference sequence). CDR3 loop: CASSSTDRVGELFF. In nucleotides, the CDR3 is TGTGCCAGCAGTTCCACGGACAGGGTCGGGGAGCTGTTTTTT.

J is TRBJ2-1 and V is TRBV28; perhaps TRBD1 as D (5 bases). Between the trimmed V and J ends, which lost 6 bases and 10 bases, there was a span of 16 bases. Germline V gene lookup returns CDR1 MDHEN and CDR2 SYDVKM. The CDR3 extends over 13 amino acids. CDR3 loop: CASSLFLRGEQFF. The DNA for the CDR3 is TGTGCCAGCAGCCTCTTCCTTAGGGGAGAGCAGTTCTTC.

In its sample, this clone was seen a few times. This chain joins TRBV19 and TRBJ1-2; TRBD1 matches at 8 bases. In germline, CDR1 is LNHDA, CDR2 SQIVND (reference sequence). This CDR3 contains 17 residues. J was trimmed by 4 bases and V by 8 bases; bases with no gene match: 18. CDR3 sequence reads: CASSISTGGRLIYGYTF. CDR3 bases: TGTGCCAGTTCAATTTCCACAGGGGGACGGCTTATCTATGGCTACACCTTC.

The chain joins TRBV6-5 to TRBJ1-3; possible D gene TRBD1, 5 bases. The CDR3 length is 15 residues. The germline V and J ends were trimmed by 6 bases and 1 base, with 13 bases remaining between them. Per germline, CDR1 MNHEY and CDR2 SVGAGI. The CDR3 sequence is CASRHEGESGNTIYF. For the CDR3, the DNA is TGTGCCAGCAGACACGAAGGGGAATCTGGAAACACCATATATTTT.

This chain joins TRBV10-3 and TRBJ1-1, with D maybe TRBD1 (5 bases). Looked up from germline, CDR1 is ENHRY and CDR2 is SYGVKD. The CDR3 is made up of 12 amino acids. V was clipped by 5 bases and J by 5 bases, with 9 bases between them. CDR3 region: CAISWGRTEAFF. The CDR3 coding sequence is TGTGCCATCAGTTGGGGGAGGACTGAAGCTTTCTTT.

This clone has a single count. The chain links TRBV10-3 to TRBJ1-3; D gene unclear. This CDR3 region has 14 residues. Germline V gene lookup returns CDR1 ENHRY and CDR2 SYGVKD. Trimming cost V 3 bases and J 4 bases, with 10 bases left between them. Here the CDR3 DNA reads TGTGCCATCAGTGACCCGGCAGGCGGAAACACCATATATTTT. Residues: CAISDPAGGNTIYF.

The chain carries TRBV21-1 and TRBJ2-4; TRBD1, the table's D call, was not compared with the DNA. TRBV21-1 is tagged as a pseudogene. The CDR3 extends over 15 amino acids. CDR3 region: CASSKGARAKNIQYF. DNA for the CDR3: TGTGCCAGCAGCAAAGGGGCCCGAGCCAAAAACATTCAGTACTTC.

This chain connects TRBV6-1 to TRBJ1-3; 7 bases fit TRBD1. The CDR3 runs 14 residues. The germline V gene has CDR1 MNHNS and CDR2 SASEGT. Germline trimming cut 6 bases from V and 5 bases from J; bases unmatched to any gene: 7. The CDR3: CASRLGDSRNTIYF. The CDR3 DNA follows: TGTGCCAGCAGGCTTGGGGACAGTAGAAACACCATATATTTT.